These 5 T cell receptor beta chains were all obtained from the same sample, sequenced in a study of regulatory T cells in long-lasting Graves disease. The time point is: newly diagnosed GD, antithyroid drugs for less than 3 months. With RNA extracted from PBMCs as input, the TCR library was made. Relying on iRepertoire HTBI primers and Arm-PCR of CDR3 regions, the team built TCR beta libraries. TCRdb itself ran the multiplex PCR reads through MiXCR, one entry per CDR3 protein. The sample lists approximately 350,000 distinct CDR3 sequences, over 9.5% seen once, with 18% in the top ten. These sequences were also reported in another study, on T cells in Graves' hyperthyroidism and ophthalmopathy.

The starting material was peripheral blood mononuclear cells (PBMCs), obtained at new diagnosis, from a patient treated with antithyroid drugs. Receptors were obtained from a woman between 18 and 29 years old with Graves disease.

This clonotype has ten or more counts. This chain joins TRBV20-1 and TRBJ2-1, with a possible D match to TRBD2 (5 bases). V was clipped by 3 bases and J by 3 bases, with 12 bases between them. CDR1 and CDR2 (germline): DFQATT, SNEGSKA (reference sequence). The CDR3 is 14 residues long. CDR3 residues: CSARSEGNYNEQFF. Here the CDR3 DNA reads TGCAGTGCTAGGAGTGAGGGAAACTACAATGAGCAGTTCTTC.

This clonotype came up many times. The V and J genes are TRBV2 and TRBJ1-2, with D perhaps matching TRBD1 (5 bases). V was cut by 8 bases and J by 2 bases, with 15 bases left in between. CDR3 length: 14 amino acids. Per the germline V gene, CDR1 is SNHLY and CDR2 is FYNNEI. CDR3 loop: CASPEQGRNYGYTF. The CDR3 DNA is TGTGCCAGCCCGGAGCAGGGTAGAAACTATGGCTACACCTTC.

This clonotype has at least ten counts. The CDR3 sequence is CASSVGAGAYNEQFF. As DNA, the CDR3 is TGTGCCAGCAGCGTAGGGGCGGGAGCATACAATGAGCAGTTCTTC. This chain joins TRBV9 and TRBJ2-1, with TRBD2 matching over 7 bases. The V and J ends lost 0 bases and 4 bases, in that order; junction bases with no gene match: 4. CDR3 length: 15 residues. The germline gives CDR1 SGDLS, CDR2 YYNGEE.

This clonotype was counted at least ten times. The chain is built from TRBV13 and TRBJ1-1; 10 nucleotides match TRBD1. The CDR3 is made up of 16 amino acids. The V gene's germline CDR1 is PRHDT and CDR2 FYEKMQ (reference sequence). V shed 5 bases, J shed 0 bases, and the junction held 6 bases outside the gene matches. For the CDR3, the DNA is TGTGCCAGCAGCCCGGGACAGGGGTATATGAACACTGAAGCTTTCTTT. It encodes CASSPGQGYMNTEAFF.

The sample holds many counts of this clonotype. This CDR3 reads CASRARDRGQDETQYF. CDR3 coding DNA: TGTGCCAGCAGAGCCCGGGACAGGGGGCAGGATGAGACCCAGTACTTC. The gene calls are TRBV28 and TRBJ2-5; TRBD1 matches at 12 bases. In germline, CDR1 is MDHEN, CDR2 SYDVKM. The CDR3 sequence is 16 residues long. V gave up 6 bases and J gave up 5 bases; unmatched junction bases: 10.